The clone carrying this T cell receptor beta chain was seen at least ten times. This entry is derived from a study of Ad26.COV2.S vaccination and SARS-CoV-2 variants. The treatment is: roughly 20 received Ad26.COV2.S at low or high dose, single or two shots; about 5 received placebo; per-sample allocation not given. Vaccine and placebo recipients were sampled on day 63 after the first injection. Generated by immunoSEQ multiplex PCR, the TCRdb table keeps only in-frame clones and is missing some. Of 350,000 to 500,000 clones listed, 75% to 95% are singletons. CDR1 and CDR2 from the germline V gene are DFQATT and SNEGSKA (reference sequence). The CDR3 is 12 amino acids. V lost 3 bases to trimming and J lost 4 bases, with 4 bases between them.

This receptor was obtained from a person aged 18-65 years who received the Ad26.COV2.S COVID-19 vaccine or a placebo. The genes are TRBV20-1 and TRBJ2-6; D remains unclear. The sample consisted of peripheral blood, taken in a trial of Ad26.COV2.S vaccine versus placebo. CDR3 sequence reads: CSASDGANVLTF. DNA of the CDR3: TGCAGTGCTAGTGACGGGGCCAACGTCCTGACTTTC.